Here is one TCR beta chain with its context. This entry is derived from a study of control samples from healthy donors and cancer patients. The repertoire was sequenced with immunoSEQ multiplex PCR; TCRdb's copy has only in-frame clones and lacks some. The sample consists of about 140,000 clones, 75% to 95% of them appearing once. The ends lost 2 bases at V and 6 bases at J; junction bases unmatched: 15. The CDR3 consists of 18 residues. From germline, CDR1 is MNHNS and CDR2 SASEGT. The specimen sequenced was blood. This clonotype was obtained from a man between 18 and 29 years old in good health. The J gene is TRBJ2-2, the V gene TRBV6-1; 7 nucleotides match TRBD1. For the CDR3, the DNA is TGTGCCAGCAGTGAATTGGCGGGTGACAGGGCGGCGTCCGGGGAGCTGTTTTTT. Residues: CASSELAGDRAASGELFF.